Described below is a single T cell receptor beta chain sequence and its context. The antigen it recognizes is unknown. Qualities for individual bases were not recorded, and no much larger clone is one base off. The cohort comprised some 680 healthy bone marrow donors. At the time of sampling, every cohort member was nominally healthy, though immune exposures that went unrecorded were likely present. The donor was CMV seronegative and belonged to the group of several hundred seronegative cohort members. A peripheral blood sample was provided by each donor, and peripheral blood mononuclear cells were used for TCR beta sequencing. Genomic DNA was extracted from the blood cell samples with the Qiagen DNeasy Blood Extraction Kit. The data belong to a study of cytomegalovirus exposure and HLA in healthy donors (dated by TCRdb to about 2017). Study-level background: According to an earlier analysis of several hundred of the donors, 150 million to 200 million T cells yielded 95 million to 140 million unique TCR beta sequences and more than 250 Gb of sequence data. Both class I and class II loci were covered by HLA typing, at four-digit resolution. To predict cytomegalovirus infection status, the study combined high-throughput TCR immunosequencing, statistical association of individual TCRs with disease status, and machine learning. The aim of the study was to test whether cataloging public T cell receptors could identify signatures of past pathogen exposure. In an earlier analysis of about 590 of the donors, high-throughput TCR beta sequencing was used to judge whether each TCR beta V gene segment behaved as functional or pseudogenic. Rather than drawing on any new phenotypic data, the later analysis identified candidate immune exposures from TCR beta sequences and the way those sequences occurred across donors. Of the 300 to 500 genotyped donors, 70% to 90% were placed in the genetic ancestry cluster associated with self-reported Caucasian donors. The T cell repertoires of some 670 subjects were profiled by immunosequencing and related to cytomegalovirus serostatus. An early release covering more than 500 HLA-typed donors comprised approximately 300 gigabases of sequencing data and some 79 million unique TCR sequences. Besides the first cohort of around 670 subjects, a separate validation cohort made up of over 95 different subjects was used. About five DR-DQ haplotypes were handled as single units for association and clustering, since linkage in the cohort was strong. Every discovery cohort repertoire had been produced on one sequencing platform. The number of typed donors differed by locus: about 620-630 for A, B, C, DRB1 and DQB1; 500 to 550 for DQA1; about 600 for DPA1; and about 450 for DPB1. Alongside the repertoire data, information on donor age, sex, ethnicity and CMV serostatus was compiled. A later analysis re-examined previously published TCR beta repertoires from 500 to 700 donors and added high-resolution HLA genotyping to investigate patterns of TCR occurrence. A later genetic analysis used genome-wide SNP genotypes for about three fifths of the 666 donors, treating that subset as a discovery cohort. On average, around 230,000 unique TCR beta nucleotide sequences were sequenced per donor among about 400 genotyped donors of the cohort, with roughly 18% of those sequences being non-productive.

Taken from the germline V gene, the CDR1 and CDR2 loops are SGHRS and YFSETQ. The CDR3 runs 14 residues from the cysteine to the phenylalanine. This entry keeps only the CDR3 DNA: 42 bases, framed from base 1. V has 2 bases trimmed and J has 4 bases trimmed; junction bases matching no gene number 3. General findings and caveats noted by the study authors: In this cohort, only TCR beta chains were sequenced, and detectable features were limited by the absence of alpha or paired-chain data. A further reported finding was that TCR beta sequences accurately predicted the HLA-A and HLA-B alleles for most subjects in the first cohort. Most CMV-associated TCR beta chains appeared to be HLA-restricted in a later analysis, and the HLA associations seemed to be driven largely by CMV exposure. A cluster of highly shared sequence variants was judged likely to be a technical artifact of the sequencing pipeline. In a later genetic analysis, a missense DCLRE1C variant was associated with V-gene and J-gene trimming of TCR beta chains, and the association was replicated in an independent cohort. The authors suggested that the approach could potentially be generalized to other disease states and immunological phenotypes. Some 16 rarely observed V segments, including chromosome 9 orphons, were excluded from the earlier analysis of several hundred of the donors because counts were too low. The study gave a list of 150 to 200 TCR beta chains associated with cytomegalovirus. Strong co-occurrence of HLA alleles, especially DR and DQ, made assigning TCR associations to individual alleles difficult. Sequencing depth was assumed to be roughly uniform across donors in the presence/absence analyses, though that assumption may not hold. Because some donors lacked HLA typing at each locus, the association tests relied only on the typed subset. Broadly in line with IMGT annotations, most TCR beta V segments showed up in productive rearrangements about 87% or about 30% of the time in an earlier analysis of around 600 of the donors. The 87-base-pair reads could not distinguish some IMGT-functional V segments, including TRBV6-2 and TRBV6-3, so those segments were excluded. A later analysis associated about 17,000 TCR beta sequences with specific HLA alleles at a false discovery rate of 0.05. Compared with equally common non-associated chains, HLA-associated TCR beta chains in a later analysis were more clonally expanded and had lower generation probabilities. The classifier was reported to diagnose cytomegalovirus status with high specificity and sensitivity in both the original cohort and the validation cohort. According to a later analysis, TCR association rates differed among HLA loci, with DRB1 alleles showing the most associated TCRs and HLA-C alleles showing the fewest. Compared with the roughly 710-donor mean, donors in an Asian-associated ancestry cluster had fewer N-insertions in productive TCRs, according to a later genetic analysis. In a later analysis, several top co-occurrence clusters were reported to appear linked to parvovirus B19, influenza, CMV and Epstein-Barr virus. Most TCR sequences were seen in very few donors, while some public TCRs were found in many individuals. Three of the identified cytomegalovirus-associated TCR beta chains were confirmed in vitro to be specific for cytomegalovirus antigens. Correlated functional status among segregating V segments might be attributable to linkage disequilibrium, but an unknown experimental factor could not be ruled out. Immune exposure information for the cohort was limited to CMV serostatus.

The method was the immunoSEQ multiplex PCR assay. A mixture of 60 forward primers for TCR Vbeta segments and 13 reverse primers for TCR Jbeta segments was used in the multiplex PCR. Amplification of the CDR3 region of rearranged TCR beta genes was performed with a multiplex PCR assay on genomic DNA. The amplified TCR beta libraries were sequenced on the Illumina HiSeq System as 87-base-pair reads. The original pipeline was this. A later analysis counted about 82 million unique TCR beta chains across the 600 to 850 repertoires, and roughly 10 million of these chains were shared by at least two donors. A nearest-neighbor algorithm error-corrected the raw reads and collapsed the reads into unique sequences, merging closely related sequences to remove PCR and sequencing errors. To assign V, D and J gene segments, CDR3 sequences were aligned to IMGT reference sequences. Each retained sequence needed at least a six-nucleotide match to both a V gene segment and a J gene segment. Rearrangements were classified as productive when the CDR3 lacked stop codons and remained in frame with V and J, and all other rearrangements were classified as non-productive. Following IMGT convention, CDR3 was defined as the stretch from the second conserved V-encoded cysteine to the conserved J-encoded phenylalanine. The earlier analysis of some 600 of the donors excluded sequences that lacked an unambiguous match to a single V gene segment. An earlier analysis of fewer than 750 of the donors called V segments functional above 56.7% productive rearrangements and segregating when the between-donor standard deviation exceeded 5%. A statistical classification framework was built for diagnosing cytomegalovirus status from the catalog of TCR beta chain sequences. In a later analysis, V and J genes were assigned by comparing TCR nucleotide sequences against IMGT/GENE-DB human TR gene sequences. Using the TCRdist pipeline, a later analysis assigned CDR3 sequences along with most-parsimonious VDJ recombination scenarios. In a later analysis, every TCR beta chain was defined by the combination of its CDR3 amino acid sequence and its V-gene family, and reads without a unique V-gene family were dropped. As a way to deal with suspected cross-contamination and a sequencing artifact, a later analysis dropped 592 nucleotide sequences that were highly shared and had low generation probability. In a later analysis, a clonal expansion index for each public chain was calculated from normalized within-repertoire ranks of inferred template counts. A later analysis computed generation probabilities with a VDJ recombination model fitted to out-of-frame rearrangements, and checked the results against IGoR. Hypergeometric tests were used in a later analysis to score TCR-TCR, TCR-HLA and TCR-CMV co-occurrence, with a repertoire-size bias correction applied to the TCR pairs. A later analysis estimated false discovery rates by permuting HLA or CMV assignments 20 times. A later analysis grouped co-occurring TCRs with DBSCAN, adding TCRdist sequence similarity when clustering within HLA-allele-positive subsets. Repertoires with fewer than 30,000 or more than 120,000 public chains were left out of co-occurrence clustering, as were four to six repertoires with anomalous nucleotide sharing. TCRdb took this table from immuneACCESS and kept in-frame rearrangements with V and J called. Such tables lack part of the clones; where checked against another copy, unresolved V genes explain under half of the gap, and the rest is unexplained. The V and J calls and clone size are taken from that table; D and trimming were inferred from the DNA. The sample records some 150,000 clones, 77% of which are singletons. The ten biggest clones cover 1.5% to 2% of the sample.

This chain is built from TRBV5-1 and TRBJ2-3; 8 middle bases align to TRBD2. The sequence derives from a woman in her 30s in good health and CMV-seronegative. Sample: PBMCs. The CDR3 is CASSFTSGSDTQYF. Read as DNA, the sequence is TGCGCCAGCAGCTTCACTAGCGGCTCAGATACGCAGTATTTT.